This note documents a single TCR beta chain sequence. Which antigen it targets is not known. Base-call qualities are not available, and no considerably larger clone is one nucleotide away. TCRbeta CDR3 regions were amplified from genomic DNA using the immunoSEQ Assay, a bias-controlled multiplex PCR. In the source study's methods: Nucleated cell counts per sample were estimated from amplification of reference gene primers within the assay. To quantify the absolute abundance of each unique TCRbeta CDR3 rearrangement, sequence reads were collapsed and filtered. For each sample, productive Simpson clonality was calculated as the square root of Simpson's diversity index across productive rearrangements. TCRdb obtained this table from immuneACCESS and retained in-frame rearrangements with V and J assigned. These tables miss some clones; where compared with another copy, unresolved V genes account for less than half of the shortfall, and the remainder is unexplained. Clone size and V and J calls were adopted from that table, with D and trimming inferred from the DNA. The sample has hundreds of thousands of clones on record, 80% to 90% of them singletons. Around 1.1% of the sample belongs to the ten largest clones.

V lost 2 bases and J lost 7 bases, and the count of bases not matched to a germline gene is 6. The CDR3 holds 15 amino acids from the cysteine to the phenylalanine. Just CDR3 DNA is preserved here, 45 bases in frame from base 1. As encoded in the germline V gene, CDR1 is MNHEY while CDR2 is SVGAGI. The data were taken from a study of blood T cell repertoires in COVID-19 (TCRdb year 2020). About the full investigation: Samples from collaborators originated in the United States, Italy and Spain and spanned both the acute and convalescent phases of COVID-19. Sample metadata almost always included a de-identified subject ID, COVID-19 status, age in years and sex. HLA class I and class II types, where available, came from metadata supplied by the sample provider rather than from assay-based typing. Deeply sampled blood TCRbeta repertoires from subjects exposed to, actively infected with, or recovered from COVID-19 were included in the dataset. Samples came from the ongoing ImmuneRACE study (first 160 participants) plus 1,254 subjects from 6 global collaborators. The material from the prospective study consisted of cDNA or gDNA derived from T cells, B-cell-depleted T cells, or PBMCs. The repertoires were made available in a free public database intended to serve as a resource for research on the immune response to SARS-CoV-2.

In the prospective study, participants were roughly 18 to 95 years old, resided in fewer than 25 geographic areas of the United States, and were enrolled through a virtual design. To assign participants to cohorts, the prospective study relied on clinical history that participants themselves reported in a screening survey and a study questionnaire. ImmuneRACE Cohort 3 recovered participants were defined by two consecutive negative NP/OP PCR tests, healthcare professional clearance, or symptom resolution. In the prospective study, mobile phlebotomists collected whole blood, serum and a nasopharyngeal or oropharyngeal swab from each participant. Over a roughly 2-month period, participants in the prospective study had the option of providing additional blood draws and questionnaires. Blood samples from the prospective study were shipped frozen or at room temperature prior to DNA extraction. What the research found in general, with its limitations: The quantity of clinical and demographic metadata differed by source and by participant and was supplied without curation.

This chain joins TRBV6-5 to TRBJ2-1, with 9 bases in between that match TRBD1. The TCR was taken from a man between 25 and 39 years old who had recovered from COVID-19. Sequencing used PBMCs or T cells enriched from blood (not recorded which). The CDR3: CASSYRDRERNEQFF. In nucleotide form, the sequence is TGTGCCAGCAGTTACCGGGACAGGGAAAGGAATGAGCAGTTCTTC.